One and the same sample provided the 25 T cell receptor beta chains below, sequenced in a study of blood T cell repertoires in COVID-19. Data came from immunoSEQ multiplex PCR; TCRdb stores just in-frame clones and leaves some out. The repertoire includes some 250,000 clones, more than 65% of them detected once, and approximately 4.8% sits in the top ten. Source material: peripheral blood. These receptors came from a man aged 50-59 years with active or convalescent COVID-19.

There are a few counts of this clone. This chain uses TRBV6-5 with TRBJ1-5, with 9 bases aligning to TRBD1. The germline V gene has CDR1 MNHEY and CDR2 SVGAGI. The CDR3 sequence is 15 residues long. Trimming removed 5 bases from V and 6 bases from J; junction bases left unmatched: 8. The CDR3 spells CASSPGQGYGQPQHF. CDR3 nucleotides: TGTGCCAGCAGTCCGGGACAGGGTTATGGTCAGCCCCAGCATTTT.

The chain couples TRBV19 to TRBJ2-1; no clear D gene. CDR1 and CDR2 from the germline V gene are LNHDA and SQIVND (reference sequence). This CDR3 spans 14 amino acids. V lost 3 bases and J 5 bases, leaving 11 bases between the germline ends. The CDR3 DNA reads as TGTGCCAGTAGTATCCGGGTTCCACACAATGAGCAGTTCTTC. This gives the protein CASSIRVPHNEQFF.

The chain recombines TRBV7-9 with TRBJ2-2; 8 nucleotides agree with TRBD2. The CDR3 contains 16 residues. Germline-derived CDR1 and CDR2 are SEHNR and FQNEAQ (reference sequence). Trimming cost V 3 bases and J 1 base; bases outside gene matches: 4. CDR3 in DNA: TGTGCCAGCAGCTTGGTGCTAGCGGGGAACACCGGGGAGCTGTTTTTT. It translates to CASSLVLAGNTGELFF.

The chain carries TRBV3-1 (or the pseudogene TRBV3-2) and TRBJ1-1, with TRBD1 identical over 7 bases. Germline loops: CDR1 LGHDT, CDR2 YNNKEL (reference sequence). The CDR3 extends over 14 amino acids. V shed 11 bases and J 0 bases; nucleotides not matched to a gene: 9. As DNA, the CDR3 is TGTGCCTCCCGCGAACAGGGGTTGAACACTGAAGCTTTCTTT. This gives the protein CASREQGLNTEAFF.

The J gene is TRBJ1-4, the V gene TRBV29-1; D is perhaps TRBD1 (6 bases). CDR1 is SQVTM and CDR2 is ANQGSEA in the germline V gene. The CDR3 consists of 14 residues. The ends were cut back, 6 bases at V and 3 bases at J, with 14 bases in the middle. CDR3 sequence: CSVDGGASNEKLFF. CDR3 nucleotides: TGCAGCGTAGACGGGGGGGCGTCTAATGAAAAACTGTTTTTT.

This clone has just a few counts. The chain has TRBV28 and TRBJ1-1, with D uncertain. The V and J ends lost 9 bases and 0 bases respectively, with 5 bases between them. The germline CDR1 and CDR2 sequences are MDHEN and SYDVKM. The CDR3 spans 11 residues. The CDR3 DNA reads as TGTGCCAGTCAGGTGAACACTGAAGCTTTCTTT. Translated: CASQVNTEAFF.

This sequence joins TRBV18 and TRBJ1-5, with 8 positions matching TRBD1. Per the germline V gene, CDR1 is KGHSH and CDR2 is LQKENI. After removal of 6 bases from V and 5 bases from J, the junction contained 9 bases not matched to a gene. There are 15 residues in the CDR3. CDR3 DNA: TGTGCCAGCTCCCTACAGGGGGGGGACGATCAGCCCCAGCATTTT. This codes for CASSLQGGDDQPQHF. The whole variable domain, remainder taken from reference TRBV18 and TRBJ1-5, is NAGVMQNPRHLVRRRGQEARLRCSPMKGHSHVYWYRQLPEEGLKFMVYLQKENIIDESGMPKERFSAEFPKEGPSILRIQQVVRGDSAAYFCASSLQGGDDQPQHFGDGTRLSIL.

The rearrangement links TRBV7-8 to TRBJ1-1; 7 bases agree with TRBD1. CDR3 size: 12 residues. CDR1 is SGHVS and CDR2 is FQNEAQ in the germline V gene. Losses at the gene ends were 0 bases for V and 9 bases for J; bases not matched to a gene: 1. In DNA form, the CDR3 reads TGTGCCAGCAGCTTAGCGGGACAGAAAGCTTTCTTT. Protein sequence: CASSLAGQKAFF.

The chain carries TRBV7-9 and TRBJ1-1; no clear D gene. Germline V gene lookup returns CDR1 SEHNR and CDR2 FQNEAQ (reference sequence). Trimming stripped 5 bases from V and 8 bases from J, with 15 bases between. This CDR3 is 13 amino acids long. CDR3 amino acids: CASSPKWQAEAFF. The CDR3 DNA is TGTGCCAGCAGCCCAAAGTGGCAGGCCGAAGCTTTCTTT.

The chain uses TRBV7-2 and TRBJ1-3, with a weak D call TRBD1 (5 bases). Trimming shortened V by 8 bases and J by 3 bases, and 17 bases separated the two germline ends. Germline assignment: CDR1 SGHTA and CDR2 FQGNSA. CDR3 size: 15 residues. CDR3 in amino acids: CASAKGQGSGNTIYF. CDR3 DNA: TGTGCCAGCGCCAAGGGTCAGGGCAGTGGAAACACCATATATTTT. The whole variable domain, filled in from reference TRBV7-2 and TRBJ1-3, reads GAGVSQSPSNKVTEKGKDVELRCDPISGHTALYWYRQSLGQGLEFLIYFQGNSAPDKSGLPSDRFSAERTGGSVSTLTIQRTQQEDSAVYLCASAKGQGSGNTIYFGEGSWLTVV.

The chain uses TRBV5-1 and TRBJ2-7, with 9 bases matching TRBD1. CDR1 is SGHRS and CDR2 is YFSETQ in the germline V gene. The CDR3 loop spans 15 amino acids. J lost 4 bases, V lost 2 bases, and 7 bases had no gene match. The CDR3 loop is CASSLGNRGPYEQYF. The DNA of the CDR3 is TGCGCCAGCAGCTTAGGCAACAGGGGGCCATACGAGCAGTACTTC.

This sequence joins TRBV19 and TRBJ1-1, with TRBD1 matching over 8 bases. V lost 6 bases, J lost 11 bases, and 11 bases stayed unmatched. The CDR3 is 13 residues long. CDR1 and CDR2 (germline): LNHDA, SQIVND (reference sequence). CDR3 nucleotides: TGTGCCAGTAGGCAGGGGGCAGATCTGGGGGCTTTCTTT. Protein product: CASRQGADLGAFF. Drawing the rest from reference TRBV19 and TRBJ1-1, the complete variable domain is DGGITQSPKYLFRKEGQNVTLSCEQNLNHDAMYWYRQDPGQGLRLIYYSQIVNDFQKGDIAEGYSVSREKKESFPLTVTSAQKNPTAFYLCASRQGADLGAFFGQGTRLTVV.

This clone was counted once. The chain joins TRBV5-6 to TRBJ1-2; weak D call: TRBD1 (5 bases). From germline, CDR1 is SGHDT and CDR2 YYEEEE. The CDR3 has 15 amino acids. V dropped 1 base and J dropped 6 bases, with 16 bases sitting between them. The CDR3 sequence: CASSLTGSSLNGYTF. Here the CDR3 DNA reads TGTGCCAGCAGCTTGACAGGATCGTCCTTAAATGGCTACACCTTC.

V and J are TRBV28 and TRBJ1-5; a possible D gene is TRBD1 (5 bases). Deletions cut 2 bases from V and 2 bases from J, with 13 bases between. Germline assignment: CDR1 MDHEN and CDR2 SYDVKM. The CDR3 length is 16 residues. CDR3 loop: CASSLTRGGGNQPQHF. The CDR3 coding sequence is TGTGCCAGCAGTTTAACCCGGGGAGGGGGCAATCAGCCCCAGCATTTT.

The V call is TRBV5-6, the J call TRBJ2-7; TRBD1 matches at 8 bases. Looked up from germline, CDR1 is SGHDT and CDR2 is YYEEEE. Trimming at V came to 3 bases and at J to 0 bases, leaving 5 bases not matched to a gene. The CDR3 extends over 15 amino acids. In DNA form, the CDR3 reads TGTGCCAGCAGCTGGTTGGGGACAGGCTCCTACGAGCAGTACTTC. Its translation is CASSWLGTGSYEQYF.

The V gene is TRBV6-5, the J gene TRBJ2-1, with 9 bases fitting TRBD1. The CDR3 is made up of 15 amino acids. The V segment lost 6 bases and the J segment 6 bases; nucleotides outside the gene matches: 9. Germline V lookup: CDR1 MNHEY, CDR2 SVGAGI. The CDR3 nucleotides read TGTGCCAGCAGCGGCGGGACAGGGCGGCCCAATGAGCAGTTCTTC. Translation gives CASSGGTGRPNEQFF.

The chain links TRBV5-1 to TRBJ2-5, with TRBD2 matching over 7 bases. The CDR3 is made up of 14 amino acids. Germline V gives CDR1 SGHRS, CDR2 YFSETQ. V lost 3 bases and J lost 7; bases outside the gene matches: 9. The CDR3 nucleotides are TGCGCCAGCAGCTGGACTGGACTAGAGGTGACCCAGTACTTC. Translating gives CASSWTGLEVTQYF.

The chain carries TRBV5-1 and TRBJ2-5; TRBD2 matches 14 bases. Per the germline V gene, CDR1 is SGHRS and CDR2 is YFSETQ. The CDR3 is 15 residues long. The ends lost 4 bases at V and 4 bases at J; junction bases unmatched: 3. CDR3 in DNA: TGCGCCAGCAGCCTGACTAGCGGGGGGGCAGAGACCCAGTACTTC. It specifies CASSLTSGGAETQYF.

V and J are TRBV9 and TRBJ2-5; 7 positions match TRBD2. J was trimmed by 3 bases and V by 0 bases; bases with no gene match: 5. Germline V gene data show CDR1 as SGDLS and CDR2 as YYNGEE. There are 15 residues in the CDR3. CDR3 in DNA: TGTGCCAGCAGCGTAGGGGACTACGCCAAAGAGACCCAGTACTTC. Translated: CASSVGDYAKETQYF.

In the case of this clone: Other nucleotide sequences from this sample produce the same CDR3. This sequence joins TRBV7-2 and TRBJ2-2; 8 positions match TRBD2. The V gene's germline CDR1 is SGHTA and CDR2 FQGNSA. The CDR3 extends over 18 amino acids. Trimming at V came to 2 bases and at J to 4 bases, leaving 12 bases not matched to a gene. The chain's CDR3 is CASSLSGRLAGRTGELFF. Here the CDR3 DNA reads TGTGCCAGCAGCTTATCGGGGAGGCTAGCGGGCCGCACCGGGGAGCTGTTTTTT.

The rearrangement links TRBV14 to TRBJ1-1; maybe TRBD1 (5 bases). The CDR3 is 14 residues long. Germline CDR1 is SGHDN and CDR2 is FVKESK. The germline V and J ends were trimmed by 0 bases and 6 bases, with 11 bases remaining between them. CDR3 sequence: CASSQEWGRAEAFF. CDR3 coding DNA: TGTGCCAGCAGCCAAGAATGGGGGAGGGCTGAAGCTTTCTTT.

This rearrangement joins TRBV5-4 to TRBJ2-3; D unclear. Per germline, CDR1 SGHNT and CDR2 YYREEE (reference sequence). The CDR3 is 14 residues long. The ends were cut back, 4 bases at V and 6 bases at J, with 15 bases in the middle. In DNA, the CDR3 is TGTGCCAGCAGCGCCGAGGCGGTTCAGGATACGCAGTATTTT. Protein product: CASSAEAVQDTQYF.

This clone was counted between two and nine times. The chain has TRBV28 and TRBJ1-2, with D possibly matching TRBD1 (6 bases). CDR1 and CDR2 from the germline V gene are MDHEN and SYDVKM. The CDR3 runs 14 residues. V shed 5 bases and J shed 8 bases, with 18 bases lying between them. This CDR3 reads CASSPHTGQWGYTF. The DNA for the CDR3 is TGTGCCAGCAGTCCGCACACAGGGCAGTGGGGCTACACCTTC.

CDR3 region: CASSEGWSSYNEQFF. DNA of the CDR3: TGCGCCAGCAGCGAGGGTTGGAGCTCCTACAATGAGCAGTTCTTC. The rearrangement links TRBV5-1 to TRBJ2-1, with D perhaps TRBD2 (5 bases). This CDR3 spans 15 amino acids. Trimming left V 4 bases short and J 0 bases short, with 11 bases between. Germline values: CDR1 SGHRS, CDR2 YFSETQ. Full variable domain (remainder filled in from reference TRBV5-1 and TRBJ2-1): KAGVTQTPRYLIKTRGQQVTLSCSPISGHRSVSWYQQTPGQGLQFLFEYFSETQRNKGNFPGRFSGRQFSNSRSEMNVSTLELGDSALYLCASSEGWSSYNEQFFGPGTRLTVL.

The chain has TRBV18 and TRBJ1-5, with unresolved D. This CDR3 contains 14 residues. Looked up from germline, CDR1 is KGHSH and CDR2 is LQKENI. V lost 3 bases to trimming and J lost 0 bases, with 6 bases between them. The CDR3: CASSPQVSNQPQHF. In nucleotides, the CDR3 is TGTGCCAGCTCACCTCAGGTTAGCAATCAGCCCCAGCATTTT.